These 9 T cell receptor beta chains came from one sample sequenced in a study of cytomegalovirus exposure and HLA in healthy donors. The PCR employed 60 Vbeta primers together with 13 Jbeta primers. Sequenced by immunoSEQ multiplex PCR; TCRdb stores in-frame clones only, minus some. The data show about 190,000 clones, over 60% seen once. The sample comprised PBMCs. The receptors shown here come from a man in his thirties or forties in good health and CMV-seropositive.

The V call is TRBV6-4, the J call TRBJ2-2; perhaps TRBD2 as D (5 bases). The CDR3 contains 14 residues. The germline V and J ends were trimmed by 6 bases and 5 bases, with 13 bases remaining between them. Germline values: CDR1 MRHNA, CDR2 SNTAGT. The chain's CDR3 is CASSATITTGELFF. The CDR3 DNA reads as TGTGCCAGCAGCGCGACTATCACGACCGGGGAGCTGTTTTTT.

The rearrangement joins TRBV19 to TRBJ1-4; 7 bases line up with TRBD1. V was clipped by 5 bases and J by 0 bases; unmatched bases: 12. Germline loops: CDR1 LNHDA, CDR2 SQIVND (reference sequence). The CDR3 contains 18 residues. DNA for the CDR3: TGTGCCAGTAGTCGCACGGGACAGACTATTACAACTAATGAAAAACTGTTTTTT. Protein sequence: CASSRTGQTITTNEKLFF.

The table lists this clone with a count of one. The chain carries TRBV27 and TRBJ1-5; D not certain. V lost 6 bases and J lost 0, with 6 bases in between. Germline lookup yields CDR1 MNHEY and CDR2 SMNVEV (reference sequence). The CDR3 spans 13 residues. The CDR3 sequence: CASSKISNQPQHF. The CDR3 DNA sequence: TGTGCCAGCAGCAAAATTAGCAATCAGCCCCAGCATTTT.

This clone was counted a single time. CDR3 sequence (DNA): TGTGCCAGCCGAGCGAAATCTAACTATGGCTACACCTTC. Its translation: CASRAKSNYGYTF. The chain couples TRBV5-8 to TRBJ1-2; D gene ambiguous. The germline CDR1 and CDR2 sequences are SGHTS and YDEGEE. Trimming stripped 7 bases from V and 0 bases from J, with 10 bases between. The CDR3 runs to 13 residues.

The table lists this clone with a few counts. The rearrangement links TRBV28 to TRBJ2-2; D might be TRBD1 (6 bases). The V end was cut by 3 bases, the J end by 4 bases, with 15 bases between. CDR1 and CDR2 from the germline V gene are MDHEN and SYDVKM. The CDR3 spans 16 residues. The CDR3 DNA reads TGTGCCAGCAGTTTTCACGACAGGCCGAGCACCGGGGAGCTGTTTTTT. Protein product: CASSFHDRPSTGELFF.

The J gene is TRBJ2-3, the V gene TRBV19; D possibly corresponds to TRBD2 (5 bases). With 2 bases removed from V and 0 bases from J, the gap between germline ends came to 15 bases. The CDR3 totals 17 residues. Germline V CDR1 and CDR2: LNHDA, SQIVND (reference sequence). Written as DNA, the CDR3 is TGTGCCAGTAGTATAAAGGTAACTAGGCCTAGCACAGATACGCAGTATTTT. It specifies CASSIKVTRPSTDTQYF.

This chain links TRBV6-1 with TRBJ2-7; 9 bases agree with TRBD1. V gave up 8 bases and J gave up 4 bases; unmatched junction bases: 6. Germline V gene lookup returns CDR1 MNHNS and CDR2 SASEGT. The CDR3 is made up of 13 amino acids. This CDR3 is CASLTDRGYEQYF. CDR3 DNA: TGTGCCAGCTTAACCGACAGGGGGTACGAGCAGTACTTC.

The chain combines TRBV18 with TRBJ2-7, with 8 nucleotides matching TRBD1. The germline V gene encodes CDR1 KGHSH and CDR2 LQKENI. After removal of 6 bases from V and 7 bases from J, the junction contained 8 bases not matched to a gene. This CDR3 is built from 13 residues. The CDR3 DNA sequence: TGTGCCAGCTCCCTGGACAGGGACCGGGAGCAGTACTTC. It encodes CASSLDRDREQYF.

V usage is TRBV19 and J usage is TRBJ1-4, with 9 bases fitting TRBD1. The CDR3 totals 15 residues. Trimming cost V 9 bases and J 3 bases; bases outside gene matches: 8. Germline lookup yields CDR1 LNHDA and CDR2 SQIVND (reference sequence). The CDR3 nucleotides read TGTGCCAGCCGGGACAGGGCTGGGTCTAATGAAAAACTGTTTTTT. Encoded protein: CASRDRAGSNEKLFF.